These T cell receptor beta chains were read from a single sample in a study of blood T cell repertoires in COVID-19. Produced via immunoSEQ multiplex PCR; TCRdb's table is partial and in-frame only. The sample yields about 180,000 clones, roughly 84% seen once. The sequenced sample consisted of peripheral blood. All receptors come from a person aged 65 to 85 with COVID-19, enrolled during active disease. The CDR3 runs from the conserved cysteine through the conserved F or W.

TRBV28	TRBJ2-1	CASRSTSGTRDEQFF
TRBV19	TRBJ1-5	CASSIFGQGLQQPQHF
TRBV13	TRBJ2-5	CASRMRGGGQETQYF
TRBV11-2	TRBJ1-2	CASSRGWGQRSDGYTF
TRBV10-3	TRBJ2-5	CAIRDRGETQYF
TRBV4-1	TRBJ1-3	CASSQQDRGGGNTIYF
TRBV19	TRBJ1-1	CASSMARTGLVHEAFF
TRBV11-2	TRBJ2-2	CASSLVYNTGELFF
TRBV6-1	TRBJ2-7	CASSEKRQEILTSPLTYEQYF
TRBV3-1/TRBV3-2	TRBJ1-6	CASSPRDRPYNSPLHF
TRBV28	TRBJ2-4	CASRPTAIAKNIQYF
TRBV3-1/TRBV3-2	TRBJ1-2	CASSQDRRRDTGEYSRPFHGYTF
TRBV7-9	TRBJ1-4	CASSQIRGQGDRLFF
TRBV5-1	TRBJ1-4	CASRGSVDEKLFF
TRBV3-1/TRBV3-2	TRBJ2-5	CASSHKGSLQETQYF
TRBV19	TRBJ1-6	CASSFGQGANSPLHF
TRBV7-6	TRBJ2-7	CASSSEDEQYF
TRBV3-1/TRBV3-2	TRBJ1-4	CASSLPGREEKLFF
TRBV7-9	TRBJ2-7	CASSSRQGLYEQYF
TRBV28	TRBJ1-1	CASSFTGQTEAFF
TRBV15	TRBJ1-6	CATRQGGGSPLHF
TRBV5-4	TRBJ1-2	CASSLAGTDYGYTF
TRBV7-9	TRBJ2-5	CASSLGSGGALQETQYF
TRBV12-3/TRBV12-4	TRBJ1-2	CAVRRYYGYTF
TRBV19	TRBJ1-1	CASATSRDTEAFF
TRBV28	TRBJ1-5	CASSPGGANQPQHF
TRBV6-5	TRBJ2-3	CASGATSASTDTQYF
TRBV6-5	TRBJ1-5	CATQGVFSQPQHF
TRBV19	TRBJ2-7	CASSITETGNYEQYF
TRBV28	TRBJ1-1	CASSPKTRGTEAFF
TRBV2	TRBJ1-5	CASSFSRDMVTQPQHF
TRBV5-1	TRBJ1-4	CASSLDRVEEKLFF
TRBV28	TRBJ2-5	CASRDRAQETQYF
TRBV5-1	TRBJ2-5	CASSLAGTGVSQETQYF
TRBV7-2	TRBJ2-7	CASSPRGGREYEQYF
TRBV7-3	TRBJ1-6	CASSHNPTSPLHF
TRBV3-1/TRBV3-2	TRBJ1-1	CASSFTQANTEAFF
TRBV6-5	TRBJ2-7	CASNLAGAKYEQYF
TRBV2	TRBJ2-4	CASTQAGGGQNIQYF
TRBV9	TRBJ1-3	CASSVSSVTSGNTIYF
TRBV5-1	TRBJ2-7	CASSLGQVSGEQYF
TRBV5-4	TRBJ2-6	CASSLEETRANVLTF
TRBV10-3	TRBJ2-1	CAISLGSNEQFF
TRBV30	TRBJ1-5	CAWSQGAGQPQHF
TRBV7-9	TRBJ1-1	CASSRDTGFTKAFF
TRBV5-1	TRBJ2-2	CASSFEGLSSGELFF